In its sample, the clone carrying this T cell receptor beta chain ranks as medium-sized (0.01 to 0.1%). Its antigen is not known. The data were taken from a study of OX40 agonist ivuxolimab in advanced cancers. Study as a whole: Administration of intravenous ivuxolimab to patients occurred every 2 weeks at 0.01 to 10 mg/kg. Study-wide results and caveats: Expansion of clones was among the lowest in partial responders at 0.1-3.0 mg/kg.

J was trimmed by 6 bases and V by 7 bases; bases with no gene match: 12. CDR3 length: 15 amino acids. The germline gives CDR1 MRHNA, CDR2 SNTAGT. The data were produced by immunoSEQ multiplex PCR, yet TCRdb's version contains in-frame clones alone and is incomplete. The sample lists 45,000 to 60,000 clones; about 91% were seen once. Specimen: CD4+ or CD8+ T cells sorted from blood, collected in a trial of the OX40 agonist ivuxolimab. The source is an adult with an advanced solid tumor such as melanoma, head and neck, liver or kidney cancer. This chain joins TRBV6-4 and TRBJ2-1; 7 nucleotides line up with TRBD2. The DNA for the CDR3 is TGTGCCAGCAAAATGTCGGGCGGGAGCGGCAATGAGCAGTTCTTC. As protein: CASKMSGGSGNEQFF.